This T cell receptor beta chain derives from a study of CD8+ T cells in alopecia areata. Study-level results: Both scalp clonality and the expanded CD8+ clones among the top 100 showed a significant decrease with tofacitinib.

Stated treatment: oral pan-JAK inhibitor, 5-10 mg twice daily. Investigators isolated RNA and reverse transcribed it into cDNA to act as the sequencing template. Repertoires were generated with immunoSEQ multiplex PCR, while TCRdb's copy carries only in-frame clones and drops some. The sample carries about 190,000 clones, around 50% recorded once. This clone was seen more than once but under ten times. Antigen: not known. Other nucleotide sequences in the sample specify the same CDR3. The source was CD8+ T cells sorted from blood, collected at week 24, from a patient treated with tofacitinib. This sequence originates from a human donor with alopecia areata.

The CDR3 region is CASRGTEAFF. The CDR3 DNA is TGTGCCAGCAGGGGAACTGAAGCTTTCTTT. The chain recombines TRBV2 with TRBJ1-1; D gene ambiguous. This CDR3 spans 10 amino acids. The V gene's germline CDR1 is SNHLY and CDR2 FYNNEI. V shed 6 bases and J shed 5 bases, with 4 bases lying between them.